The rows below give T cell receptor beta chains drawn from one sample of a study of T cells in Graves' hyperthyroidism and ophthalmopathy. TCRdb independently ran MiXCR on the multiplex PCR reads; one entry per CDR3 protein. This table has some 360,000 distinct CDR3 sequences, about 14% appearing once. The sequenced material came from blood. The receptors originated from a woman aged 55-70 years with Graves' hyperthyroidism. Both conserved end residues are part of each CDR3. The D gene is left open where the match is weak. Size is stated for part of the rows, as once, few or many counts, or as a class when the clone is expanded.

d_gene: .; j_gene: TRBJ2-1; v_gene: TRBV5-1; abundance: many; CDR3nt: TGCGCCAGCAGCTTGGTCAGCGAAGACAATGAGCAGTTCTTC; CDR3aa: CASSLVSEDNEQFF
d_gene: .; j_gene: TRBJ2-3; v_gene: TRBV3-1; abundance: few; CDR3nt: TGTGCCAGCAGCCAAGATCTAGGGCGGCAGTATTTT; CDR3aa: CASSQDLGRQYF
d_gene: .; j_gene: TRBJ2-7; v_gene: TRBV20-1; abundance: many; CDR3nt: TGCAGTGCTAGAGATAGGGCGGGGTTCTACGAGCAGTACTTC; CDR3aa: CSARDRAGFYEQYF
d_gene: TRBD2; j_gene: TRBJ2-7; v_gene: TRBV18; abundance: many; CDR3nt: TGTGCCAGCTCGAGCGGGACTAGCGGACCTTACGAGCAGTACTTC; CDR3aa: CASSSGTSGPYEQYF
d_gene: .; j_gene: TRBJ2-1; v_gene: TRBV20-1; abundance: many; CDR3nt: TGCAGTGCTCATAGCTCCTACAATGAGCAGTTCTTC; CDR3aa: CSAHSSYNEQFF
d_gene: .; j_gene: TRBJ2-7; v_gene: TRBV7-2; abundance: many; CDR3nt: TGTGCCAGCAGCTTAGTCCTGGCAGGGACCCACGAGCAGTACTTC; CDR3aa: CASSLVLAGTHEQYF
d_gene: .; j_gene: TRBJ2-5; v_gene: TRBV11-2; abundance: .; CDR3nt: TGTGCCAGCAGCTCAAGTGTGTCCGGGGAGACCCAGTACTTC; CDR3aa: CASSSSVSGETQYF
d_gene: .; j_gene: TRBJ2-1; v_gene: TRBV2; abundance: many; CDR3nt: TGTGCCAGCAGTAAACTTACCGAGCGGATCGTTCAGTTCTTC; CDR3aa: CASSKLTERIVQFF
d_gene: TRBD2; j_gene: TRBJ2-3; v_gene: TRBV4-1; abundance: many; CDR3nt: TGCGCCAGCAGCCGAGAGGTTAGCGGGCTAGGCACAGATACGCAGTATTTT; CDR3aa: CASSREVSGLGTDTQYF
d_gene: .; j_gene: TRBJ2-1; v_gene: TRBV27; abundance: few; CDR3nt: TGTGCCAGCAGTTCGATCAATGAGCAGTTCTTC; CDR3aa: CASSSINEQFF
d_gene: TRBD1; j_gene: TRBJ1-2; v_gene: TRBV7-9; abundance: .; CDR3nt: TGTGCCAGCAGCTTTCGGCAGGGGGACGGGGATGGCTACACCTTC; CDR3aa: CASSFRQGDGDGYTF
d_gene: TRBD2; j_gene: TRBJ2-1; v_gene: TRBV7-8; abundance: many; CDR3nt: TGTGCCAGCAGCTCGACCGGGACTAGCTATGAGCAGTTCTTC; CDR3aa: CASSSTGTSYEQFF
d_gene: .; j_gene: TRBJ2-2; v_gene: TRBV29-1; abundance: few; CDR3nt: TGCAGCGTTGTGGACAGTAACACCGGGGAGCTGTTTTTT; CDR3aa: CSVVDSNTGELFF
d_gene: .; j_gene: TRBJ2-5; v_gene: TRBV30; abundance: once; CDR3nt: TGTGCCTGGAGTCCGAAGGGTTGGGGGTCTCAAGAGACCCAGTACTTC; CDR3aa: CAWSPKGWGSQETQYF
d_gene: TRBD1; j_gene: TRBJ2-5; v_gene: TRBV20-1; abundance: many; CDR3nt: TGCAGTGCTACCCGGACAGGGCAAGAGACCCAGTACTTC; CDR3aa: CSATRTGQETQYF
d_gene: .; j_gene: TRBJ1-5; v_gene: TRBV2; abundance: many; CDR3nt: TGTGCCAGCAGTGACGTACGGATTAATCAGCCCCAGCATTTT; CDR3aa: CASSDVRINQPQHF
d_gene: .; j_gene: TRBJ1-4; v_gene: TRBV19; abundance: .; CDR3nt: TGTGCCAGTAGACCTCTAGAGGTGGCAGGACAGCTTGAAAAACTGTTTTTT; CDR3aa: CASRPLEVAGQLEKLFF
d_gene: .; j_gene: TRBJ1-5; v_gene: TRBV11-2; abundance: .; CDR3nt: TGTGCCAGCAGCCCTGCTATCTCAGGGCGGAGCAATCAGCCCCAGCATTTT; CDR3aa: CASSPAISGRSNQPQHF
d_gene: .; j_gene: TRBJ1-5; v_gene: TRBV29-1; abundance: .; CDR3nt: TGCAGCGTTGGCTGGGGGGGTCAGCCCCAGCATTTT; CDR3aa: CSVGWGGQPQHF
d_gene: .; j_gene: TRBJ2-1; v_gene: TRBV7-2; abundance: few; CDR3nt: TGTGCCAGCAGCCTCAGGGAAACCTACAATGAGCAGTTCTTC; CDR3aa: CASSLRETYNEQFF
d_gene: .; j_gene: TRBJ1-2; v_gene: TRBV19; abundance: .; CDR3nt: TGTGCCAGTAGTATAGTACACAGCCCCTATGCCTACACCTTC; CDR3aa: CASSIVHSPYAYTF
d_gene: .; j_gene: TRBJ1-2; v_gene: TRBV7-8; abundance: many; CDR3nt: TGTGCCAGCAGCTTAGGTCGGCGAAGGACAGACAACTATGGCTACACCTTC; CDR3aa: CASSLGRRRTDNYGYTF
d_gene: TRBD2; j_gene: TRBJ2-5; v_gene: TRBV25-1; abundance: .; CDR3nt: TGTGCCAGCTGGACTAGCGGGGAGACCCAGTACTTC; CDR3aa: CASWTSGETQYF
d_gene: .; j_gene: TRBJ1-4; v_gene: TRBV20-1; abundance: many; CDR3nt: TGCAGTGCTAGAGAACCCGTGAGTGAAAAACTGTTTTTT; CDR3aa: CSAREPVSEKLFF
d_gene: .; j_gene: TRBJ2-7; v_gene: TRBV6-2/TRBV6-3; abundance: .; CDR3nt: TGTGCCAGCAGTTACTCGAGAAGGCGCCACGAGCAGTACTTC; CDR3aa: CASSYSRRRHEQYF
d_gene: TRBD2; j_gene: TRBJ2-1; v_gene: TRBV20-1; abundance: many; CDR3nt: TGCAGTGCTAGACCCCCATACCTAGCGGGTGGTTACAATGAGCAGTTCTTC; CDR3aa: CSARPPYLAGGYNEQFF
d_gene: TRBD1; j_gene: TRBJ2-2; v_gene: TRBV29-1; abundance: .; CDR3nt: TGCAGCGTTGAACTGGACAGGGGGAGGGCCGGGGAGCTGTTTTTT; CDR3aa: CSVELDRGRAGELFF
d_gene: .; j_gene: TRBJ2-7; v_gene: TRBV5-1; abundance: .; CDR3nt: TGCGCCAGCAGCCCTGGGTCCTCTACCTACGAGCAGTACTTC; CDR3aa: CASSPGSSTYEQYF
d_gene: .; j_gene: TRBJ1-5; v_gene: TRBV24-1; abundance: many; CDR3nt: TGTGCCACCAGTGCCTTGGAAGGGCAGCCCCAGCATTTT; CDR3aa: CATSALEGQPQHF
d_gene: .; j_gene: TRBJ1-5; v_gene: TRBV6-5; abundance: few; CDR3nt: TGTGCCAGCAGTTTACCAGGGGTTCAGCCCCAGCATTTT; CDR3aa: CASSLPGVQPQHF
d_gene: .; j_gene: TRBJ2-3; v_gene: TRBV11-3; abundance: .; CDR3nt: TGTGCCAGCAGCCCTAACCTAGACACAGATACGCAGTATTTT; CDR3aa: CASSPNLDTDTQYF
d_gene: TRBD1; j_gene: TRBJ2-3; v_gene: TRBV6-5; abundance: .; CDR3nt: TGTGCCAGCAGATTAAGGGACAGGGCAGATACGCAGTATTTT; CDR3aa: CASRLRDRADTQYF
d_gene: TRBD2; j_gene: TRBJ2-1; v_gene: TRBV28; abundance: many; CDR3nt: TGTGCCAGCAGTTTATTGGAGCGGGAGTCTGAGCAGTTCTTC; CDR3aa: CASSLLERESEQFF
d_gene: TRBD1; j_gene: TRBJ1-2; v_gene: TRBV29-1; abundance: .; CDR3nt: TGCAGCGTCTTCGATGCAAGGACAGGGGGCAGATATGGCTACACCTTC; CDR3aa: CSVFDARTGGRYGYTF
d_gene: .; j_gene: TRBJ2-5; v_gene: TRBV7-9; abundance: .; CDR3nt: TGTGCCAGCAGGCCAGCGGGCCCCGGGGCCCAGTACTTC; CDR3aa: CASRPAGPGAQYF
d_gene: .; j_gene: TRBJ2-5; v_gene: TRBV6-2/TRBV6-3; abundance: many; CDR3nt: TGTGCCAGCAGTTCCCGAGGCTTCCTCCAAGAGACCCAGTACTTC; CDR3aa: CASSSRGFLQETQYF
d_gene: .; j_gene: TRBJ2-2; v_gene: TRBV12-5; abundance: many; CDR3nt: TGTGCTAGTGGCCCTGGACCGTTGGCCGGGGAGCTGTTTTTT; CDR3aa: CASGPGPLAGELFF
d_gene: .; j_gene: TRBJ2-2; v_gene: TRBV30; abundance: .; CDR3nt: TGTGCCTGGAGTGCGAGGACTGCCGGGGAGCTGTTTTTT; CDR3aa: CAWSARTAGELFF
d_gene: .; j_gene: TRBJ2-2; v_gene: TRBV11-3; abundance: many; CDR3nt: TGTGCCAGCAGCCTGGGGGGCATGGACACCGGGGAGCTGTTTTTT; CDR3aa: CASSLGGMDTGELFF
d_gene: TRBD2; j_gene: TRBJ2-7; v_gene: TRBV9; abundance: few; CDR3nt: TGTGCCAGCAGCCCGACCGGGACTAGCTACGATCGTATCTACGAGCAGTACTTC; CDR3aa: CASSPTGTSYDRIYEQYF
d_gene: .; j_gene: TRBJ1-5; v_gene: TRBV2; abundance: many; CDR3nt: TGTGCCAGCAGCGATCCGGGACCCGGGGTGCATTTT; CDR3aa: CASSDPGPGVHF
d_gene: TRBD1; j_gene: TRBJ2-7; v_gene: TRBV3-1; abundance: many; CDR3nt: TGTGCCAGCAGCCCAGACAGGGTTACCTACGAGCAGTACTTC; CDR3aa: CASSPDRVTYEQYF
d_gene: .; j_gene: TRBJ2-2; v_gene: TRBV28; abundance: .; CDR3nt: TGTGCCAGCAGAAACGGACAGAACACCGGGGAGCTGTTTTTT; CDR3aa: CASRNGQNTGELFF
d_gene: TRBD1; j_gene: TRBJ1-5; v_gene: TRBV2; abundance: .; CDR3nt: TGTGCCAGCAGTGATATGGCAGGGGGCCTCGGTGGCAATCAGCCCCAGCATTTT; CDR3aa: CASSDMAGGLGGNQPQHF
d_gene: .; j_gene: TRBJ2-3; v_gene: TRBV20-1; abundance: many; CDR3nt: TGCAGTGCTAGTGCCCTTTGGGGCACAGATACGCAGTATTTT; CDR3aa: CSASALWGTDTQYF
d_gene: .; j_gene: TRBJ2-3; v_gene: TRBV30; abundance: many; CDR3nt: TGTGCCTGGAGTGTACTTTGGGCAACAGATACGCAGTATTTT; CDR3aa: CAWSVLWATDTQYF
d_gene: .; j_gene: TRBJ1-6; v_gene: TRBV18; abundance: .; CDR3nt: TGTGCCAGCTCACCCTCTAAAAGTGATTCACCCCTCCACTTT; CDR3aa: CASSPSKSDSPLHF
d_gene: .; j_gene: TRBJ1-5; v_gene: TRBV19; abundance: .; CDR3nt: TGTGCCAGTCGACAGGCTAGCAATCAGCCCCAGCATTTT; CDR3aa: CASRQASNQPQHF
d_gene: .; j_gene: TRBJ2-5; v_gene: TRBV20-1; abundance: few; CDR3nt: TGCAGTGCTAGAACCAGGAGGGGAGTAGAGACCCAGTACTTC; CDR3aa: CSARTRRGVETQYF
d_gene: .; j_gene: TRBJ1-5; v_gene: TRBV19; abundance: .; CDR3nt: TGTGCCAGTAGTGCCGCCGGACAATCTAGCAATCAGCCCCAGCATTTT; CDR3aa: CASSAAGQSSNQPQHF
d_gene: TRBD2; j_gene: TRBJ2-7; v_gene: TRBV7-8; abundance: many; CDR3nt: TGTGCCAGCAGCTTAGCTCCTGTTAGCGGGAGGGCCTTGTACGAGCAGTACTTC; CDR3aa: CASSLAPVSGRALYEQYF
d_gene: .; j_gene: TRBJ1-5; v_gene: TRBV2; abundance: many; CDR3nt: TGTGCCAGCAGTGAAGCGCTCTACAGAAGCAATCAGCCCCAGCATTTT; CDR3aa: CASSEALYRSNQPQHF
d_gene: .; j_gene: TRBJ1-5; v_gene: TRBV6-1; abundance: many; CDR3nt: TGTGCCAGCTCTGCCGCGAAATGGGCTCAGCCCCAGCATTTT; CDR3aa: CASSAAKWAQPQHF
d_gene: .; j_gene: TRBJ1-3; v_gene: TRBV7-9; abundance: many; CDR3nt: TGTGCCAGCAGCTTATACTCTGGAAACACCATATATTTT; CDR3aa: CASSLYSGNTIYF
d_gene: .; j_gene: TRBJ2-7; v_gene: TRBV9; abundance: few; CDR3nt: TGTGCCAGCAGCGTACCAGGGGCCCTCCAGCAGTACTTC; CDR3aa: CASSVPGALQQYF
d_gene: .; j_gene: TRBJ2-2; v_gene: TRBV7-6; abundance: many; CDR3nt: TGTGCCAGCTCCAACGGGGGAACCGGGGAGCTGTTTTTT; CDR3aa: CASSNGGTGELFF
d_gene: .; j_gene: TRBJ2-1; v_gene: TRBV18; abundance: many; CDR3nt: TGTGCCAGCTCATCCGGGGAGGATAATGAGCAGTTCTTC; CDR3aa: CASSSGEDNEQFF